Below, 22 T cell receptor beta chains from the same sample are listed, as sequenced in a study of cytomegalovirus exposure and HLA in healthy donors. 13 Jbeta primers and 60 Vbeta primers were used for the PCR. The repertoire was sequenced with immunoSEQ multiplex PCR; TCRdb's copy has only in-frame clones and lacks some. The sample carries roughly 170,000 clones, approximately 86% recorded once. The sequenced sample consisted of PBMCs. All receptors derive from a male donor in good health and CMV-seronegative.

This chain connects TRBV7-2 to TRBJ2-7; 11 bases are a match to TRBD1. CDR1 is SGHTA, CDR2 FQGNSA, per germline. The junction had 3 bases not matched to a gene; V was cut back by 5 bases and J by 6 bases. This CDR3 has 13 residues. The CDR3 loop is CASSQDRGPEQYF. CDR3 nucleotides: TGTGCCAGCAGCCAGGACAGGGGGCCCGAGCAGTACTTC. The complete variable domain, with remaining parts taken from reference TRBV7-2 and TRBJ2-7, reads GAGVSQSPSNKVTEKGKDVELRCDPISGHTALYWYRQSLGQGLEFLIYFQGNSAPDKSGLPSDRFSAERTGGSVSTLTIQRTQQEDSAVYLCASSQDRGPEQYFGPGTRLTVT.

This chain uses TRBV9 with TRBJ1-1; 7 nucleotides align to TRBD1. Germline CDR1 is SGDLS and CDR2 is YYNGEE. The V and J ends lost 4 bases and 2 bases, in that order; junction bases with no gene match: 8. The CDR3 has 15 residues. The CDR3 DNA follows: TGTGCCAGCAGCCCCCGACAGGGAAAAAACACTGAAGCTTTCTTT. Protein: CASSPRQGKNTEAFF.

This chain uses TRBV4-1 with TRBJ1-5, with TRBD1 matching 8 bases. Germline V gene sequence: CDR1 MGHRA, CDR2 YSYEKL. V shed 1 base, J shed 4 bases, and the junction held 0 bases outside the gene matches. The CDR3 spans 14 residues. CDR3 DNA sequence: TGCGCCAGCAGCCAAGGACAGGGGAATCAGCCCCAGCATTTT. Its protein product is CASSQGQGNQPQHF.

The chain uses TRBV19 and TRBJ2-5; D uncertain. V lost 3 bases, J lost 0 bases, and 5 bases lay in between. Germline CDR1 reads LNHDA; CDR2 reads SQIVND (reference sequence). The length of the CDR3 is 13 residues. The CDR3 nucleotides are TGTGCCAGTAGTATTCGGTACCAAGAGACCCAGTACTTC. The encoded protein is CASSIRYQETQYF.

V is TRBV28 and J is TRBJ1-1, with TRBD1 identical over 9 bases. Germline-derived CDR1 and CDR2 are MDHEN and SYDVKM. The CDR3 is 18 amino acids. After removal of 7 bases from V and 7 bases from J, the junction contained 22 bases not matched to a gene. The DNA of the CDR3 is TGTGCCAGCACTCCCTCCTCCTCCGGGGGACAGGGTTTGGGTGAAGCTTTCTTT. It codes for CASTPSSSGGQGLGEAFF.

The chain is built from TRBV7-8 and TRBJ1-2; a possible D gene is TRBD1 (6 bases). Germline V CDR1 and CDR2: SGHVS, FQNEAQ. The CDR3 is 15 amino acids. Trimming shortened V by 5 bases and J by 4 bases, and 17 bases separated the two germline ends. This CDR3 is CASSPGTSTPYGYTF. For the CDR3, the DNA is TGTGCCAGCAGCCCGGGGACAAGCACCCCCTATGGCTACACCTTC.

The CDR3 region is CASSFGQGVLGTEAFF. CDR3 nucleotides: TGTGCCAGCAGCTTCGGACAGGGAGTGTTAGGCACTGAAGCTTTCTTT. This rearrangement joins TRBV7-2 to TRBJ1-1; 8 positions agree with TRBD1. Trimming at V came to 3 bases and at J to 4 bases, leaving 10 bases not matched to a gene. Germline V gene data show CDR1 as SGHTA and CDR2 as FQGNSA. This CDR3 is built from 16 residues.

The chain carries TRBV4-3 and TRBJ1-3; D gene ambiguous. Between the trimmed V and J ends, which lost 0 bases and 4 bases, there was a span of 13 bases. CDR1 is LGHNA, CDR2 YSLEER, per germline. The CDR3 length is 16 residues. The DNA for the CDR3 is TGCGCCAGCAGCCAAGATCTCGGGTTAACAGGAAACACCATATATTTT. Amino acid sequence: CASSQDLGLTGNTIYF.

The chain couples TRBV9 to TRBJ1-5, with D hard to call. The CDR3 extends over 16 amino acids. V was pared by 4 bases and J by 3 bases, with 17 bases between. The V gene's germline CDR1 is SGDLS and CDR2 YYNGEE. The CDR3 loop is CASSPGGGLVNQPQHF. The CDR3 nucleotides read TGTGCCAGCAGCCCAGGCGGAGGGCTGGTCAATCAGCCCCAGCATTTT.

The chain has TRBV5-6 and TRBJ2-2; tentative D call: TRBD2 (7 bases). The CDR3 covers 14 residues. The V gene lost 0 bases and the J gene lost 6 bases, with 9 bases spanning the gap. Per the germline V gene, CDR1 is SGHDT and CDR2 is YYEEEE. The CDR3 DNA is TGTGCCAGCAGCTTGGCGGGGGGCCCCGGGGAGCTGTTTTTT. Translation gives CASSLAGGPGELFF.

The chain uses TRBV4-1 and TRBJ2-1; possible D gene TRBD2, 7 bases. The CDR3 has 13 amino acids. The V gene's germline CDR1 is MGHRA and CDR2 YSYEKL. V was trimmed by 1 base and J by 9 bases, leaving 10 bases between them. As DNA, the CDR3 is TGCGCCAGCAGCCAAGCGAGGGGGGGTGAGCAGTTCTTC. This sequence encodes CASSQARGGEQFF.

This chain links TRBV4-1 with TRBJ2-2; 14 bases agree with TRBD2. Germline V gene lookup returns CDR1 MGHRA and CDR2 YSYEKL. The length of the CDR3 is 21 residues. Unmatched junction bases numbered 14, after V lost 1 base and J lost 4 bases. This CDR3 is CASSQVPRLAGGPRPTGELFF. DNA for the CDR3: TGCGCCAGCAGCCAAGTCCCCCGACTAGCGGGAGGGCCTCGTCCCACCGGGGAGCTGTTTTTT.

J is TRBJ2-3 and V is TRBV15, with 9 bases fitting TRBD2. V dropped 5 bases and J dropped 7; count of bases not matched to a gene: 13. The germline V gene encodes CDR1 LNHNV and CDR2 YYDKDF (reference sequence). The CDR3 consists of 16 residues. CDR3 nucleotides: TGTGCCACCAGCGTCCCTTACGCGGGAGGGATTCATACGCAGTATTTT. It translates to CATSVPYAGGIHTQYF.

The chain has TRBV19 and TRBJ1-1; 9 nucleotides match TRBD1. The ends lost 6 bases at V and 0 bases at J; junction bases unmatched: 2. CDR1 is LNHDA, CDR2 SQIVND, per germline (reference sequence). The CDR3 length is 14 residues. The chain's CDR3 is CASSRDRVNTEAFF. The CDR3, as DNA: TGTGCCAGTAGCCGGGACAGGGTGAACACTGAAGCTTTCTTT.

The V gene is TRBV5-1, the J gene TRBJ2-1, with 8 bases fitting TRBD1. Germline V lookup: CDR1 SGHRS, CDR2 YFSETQ. The length of the CDR3 is 13 residues. Trimming at V came to 3 bases and at J to 4 bases, leaving 0 bases not matched to a gene. The DNA for the CDR3 is TGCGCCAGCAGCTGGACAGGGTACAATGAGCAGTTCTTC. This translates into CASSWTGYNEQFF.

This clone has only a few counts. J is TRBJ1-5 and V is TRBV9; D not resolved. CDR1 SGDLS and CDR2 YYNGEE come from the germline V gene. Trimming removed 0 bases from V and 9 bases from J, with 10 bases in between. This CDR3 is 13 amino acids long. The chain's CDR3 is CASSVGELGPQHF. In DNA, the CDR3 is TGTGCCAGCAGCGTAGGGGAGTTGGGGCCCCAGCATTTT.

The V and J genes are TRBV4-1 and TRBJ1-5; D not resolved. The germline gives CDR1 MGHRA, CDR2 YSYEKL. The CDR3 length is 13 residues. V was clipped by 0 bases and J by 7 bases, with 7 bases between them. The CDR3 DNA sequence: TGCGCCAGCAGCCAAGAGTTGAGACAGCCCCAGCATTTT. It is translated as CASSQELRQPQHF.

CDR3 DNA: TGTGCCAGCAGCTTAGGGCCAGGGGAAACCTCCTACGAGCAGTACTTC. Translating gives CASSLGPGETSYEQYF. The chain recombines TRBV13 with TRBJ2-5; possible D gene TRBD1, 6 bases. The better agreement between TRBJ2-7 and the DNA end casts doubt on the J call. Germline assignment: CDR1 PRHDT and CDR2 FYEKMQ (reference sequence). CDR3 length: 16 amino acids.

The chain uses TRBV4-2 and TRBJ1-2; 9 bases map to TRBD1. After removal of 1 base from V and 8 bases from J, the junction contained 5 bases not matched to a gene. This CDR3 has 14 amino acids. Germline V lookup: CDR1 LGHNA, CDR2 YNFKEQ. CDR3 bases: TGTGCCAGCAGCCAAGGCACAGGGGGCGAAGGCTACACCTTC. Translation: CASSQGTGGEGYTF.

The chain links TRBV6-1 to TRBJ1-2, with D possibly matching TRBD1 (6 bases). The CDR3 has 12 amino acids. V was clipped by 7 bases and J by 4 bases, with 10 bases between them. Germline CDR1 and CDR2: MNHNS and SASEGT. CDR3 DNA sequence: TGTGCCAGCACGGGACAAAGCTATGGCTACACCTTC. Translation gives CASTGQSYGYTF.

The chain uses TRBV6-1 and TRBJ1-4; D is possibly TRBD1 (5 bases). V was trimmed by 3 bases and J by 6 bases, leaving 17 bases between them. There are 16 residues in the CDR3. CDR1 and CDR2 (germline): MNHNS, SASEGT. As DNA, the CDR3 is TGTGCCAGCAGTGACAGGGTGGAAACTCTTTATGAAAAACTGTTTTTT. Encoded protein: CASSDRVETLYEKLFF.

The V call is TRBV4-2, the J call TRBJ1-1, with 7 bases identical to TRBD1. There are 17 residues in the CDR3. Germline loops: CDR1 LGHNA, CDR2 YNFKEQ. Trimming at V came to 5 bases and at J to 4 bases, leaving 16 bases not matched to a gene. This CDR3 reads CASSKTTTGRVGTEAFF. The CDR3 DNA sequence: TGTGCCAGCAGCAAGACGACGACAGGGCGGGTGGGCACTGAAGCTTTCTTT.